Listed below are T cell receptor beta chains from one sample, sequenced in a study of CD8 T cells in Susac syndrome. TCRdb re-called the immunoSEQ multiplex PCR reads through MiXCR, storing one row per CDR3 protein. Here the sample spans about 66,000 distinct CDR3 sequences, 90% to 95% being singletons. Sequencing used CD8+ T cells from PBMCs. The source of these receptors is a human donor with multiple sclerosis. The CDR3 runs from the conserved cysteine through the conserved F or W. The D gene is left open where the match is weak. Clone size is stated in some rows and not others, as once, few, many or a class when expanded.

abundance,v_gene,j_gene,d_gene,CDR3nt,CDR3aa
-,TRBV29-1,TRBJ2-7,-,TGCAGCGTTGAAGGTCTCAGCCTCTACGAGCAGTACTTC,CSVEGLSLYEQYF
-,TRBV7-9,TRBJ1-2,TRBD1,TGTGCCAGCAGCTATGGGACAGGGGGCGAGACGAACTATGGCTACACCTTC,CASSYGTGGETNYGYTF
-,TRBV4-3,TRBJ1-1,-,TGCGCCAGCAGCCAAGACCGCACCGGGGAGAGGTCTGAAGCTTTCTTT,CASSQDRTGERSEAFF
-,TRBV24-1,TRBJ2-5,TRBD1,TGTGCCACCAGTGACCCGGACAGGCAAGAGACCCAGTACTTC,CATSDPDRQETQYF
-,TRBV28,TRBJ2-3,-,TGTGCCAGCAGTTTGGGTTTTACAGATACGCAGTATTTT,CASSLGFTDTQYF
once,TRBV20-1,TRBJ2-3,-,TGCAGTGCGGCGGGACTTCCTGATGGAGATACGCAGTATTTT,CSAAGLPDGDTQYF
-,TRBV28,TRBJ2-7,TRBD1,TGTGCCAGCAGTTTTGGGCGGCGGGACAGGCTCAGTGGATACGAGCAGTACTTC,CASSFGRRDRLSGYEQYF
-,TRBV5-4,TRBJ1-6,-,TGTGCCAGCAGCTTGGAAGCGTACGACTCACCCCTCCACTTT,CASSLEAYDSPLHF
-,TRBV2,TRBJ1-2,-,TGTGCCAGCAGTGAACCAGAGAACTATGGCTACACCTTC,CASSEPENYGYTF
-,TRBV2,TRBJ2-2,TRBD2,TGTGCCAGCAGTGGACTAGCGGGGAACACCGGGGAGCTGTTTTTT,CASSGLAGNTGELFF
-,TRBV4-1,TRBJ2-2,-,TGCGCCAGCAGCCCCGTAGACGGCACCGGGGAGCTGTTTTTT,CASSPVDGTGELFF
-,TRBV11-2,TRBJ2-7,-,TGTGCCAGCAGCTTAGAGTTCTACTCCTACGAGCAGTACTTC,CASSLEFYSYEQYF
-,TRBV5-6,TRBJ2-3,-,TGTGCCAGCAGCTTGTATGCAGATACGCAGTATTTT,CASSLYADTQYF
-,TRBV10-3,TRBJ2-7,-,TGTGCCATCGGCCACAATGTACAGTACTTC,CAIGHNVQYF
once,TRBV20-1,TRBJ1-2,-,TGCAGTGCTATTCGTTTGCACTGGGACACCTACTCCTATGGCTACACCTTC,CSAIRLHWDTYSYGYTF
-,TRBV29-1,TRBJ2-1,TRBD2,TGCAGCGTTCGAGGATTAAGCGGGGGTGATGAGCAGTTCTTC,CSVRGLSGGDEQFF
-,TRBV20-1,TRBJ1-6,-,TGCAGTGCTGGTTCACCCCTCCACTTT,CSAGSPLHF
-,TRBV9,TRBJ1-1,TRBD1,TGTGCCAGCAGCGTAGCAGGGGGGAACACTGAAGCTTTCTTT,CASSVAGGNTEAFF
once,TRBV3-1,TRBJ2-4,-,TGTGCCAGCAGCCAAGGGGGACCTCCATTAGCCAAAAACATTCAGTACTTC,CASSQGGPPLAKNIQYF
-,TRBV20-1,TRBJ1-5,TRBD1,TGCAGTGCTAGGCAGAGACAGGGGGCGTATCAGCCCCAGCATTTT,CSARQRQGAYQPQHF
-,TRBV6-5,TRBJ1-2,-,TGTGCCAGCAGTTACGATTCGGGCGGATTCTATGGCTACACCTTC,CASSYDSGGFYGYTF
-,TRBV29-1,TRBJ2-7,-,TGCAGCGTTGAAGAATGGTCCGGGGTACGTTACGAGCAGTACTTC,CSVEEWSGVRYEQYF
-,TRBV20-1,TRBJ1-2,-,TGCAGTGTTGTCGGAGAGGGGGAAGCCGCCTATGGCTACACCTTC,CSVVGEGEAAYGYTF
-,TRBV7-9,TRBJ1-1,-,TGTGCCAGCAGCGAGATACAGGGGAACACTGAAGCTTTCTTT,CASSEIQGNTEAFF
-,TRBV12-3/TRBV12-4,TRBJ2-5,-,TGTGCCAGCATCCTAGGGTCGCGGTATGAGACCCAGTACTTC,CASILGSRYETQYF
-,TRBV20-1,TRBJ2-7,TRBD1,TGCAGTGCTAGAAGACCCGGGACAGACTACGAGCAGTACTTC,CSARRPGTDYEQYF
-,TRBV19,TRBJ2-4,TRBD2,TGTGCCAGTAGTATCGCGGGGGGCATGTCGAACATTCAGTACTTC,CASSIAGGMSNIQYF
-,TRBV5-1,TRBJ2-7,-,TGCGCCTCGGGTCCCCCCTACGAGCAGTACTTC,CASGPPYEQYF
-,TRBV19,TRBJ1-4,-,TGTGCCAGTAGTATCGATGGCGATGTTGAAAAACTGTTTTTT,CASSIDGDVEKLFF
-,TRBV19,TRBJ2-1,-,TGTGCCAGTAGTATCTCGGGTAGCAGTGAGCAGTTCTTC,CASSISGSSEQFF
-,TRBV20-1,TRBJ2-1,TRBD2,TGCAGTGCTAGAGATAGGGCGGGAGCGACCCCAGGTGAGCAGTTCTTC,CSARDRAGATPGEQFF
once,TRBV13,TRBJ1-2,TRBD1,TGTGCCAGCAGCCCAGGGAGGGGGCTACATGGCTACACCTTC,CASSPGRGLHGYTF
-,TRBV27,TRBJ2-5,-,TGTGCCAGCAGTTTAGGGACCCCGGAGACCCAGTACTTC,CASSLGTPETQYF
-,TRBV2,TRBJ1-2,-,TGTGCCAGCATCGGGAGAGCGTATGGCTACACCTTC,CASIGRAYGYTF